The 23 T cell receptor delta chains below come from one sample, sequenced in a study of gamma-delta chains in newborns, infants, children. TCRdb redid clone calling on the reads using CATT. The repertoire holds around 3,100 delta-chain clones, 51% seen once, with about 16% in the top ten. The sequenced sample was blood. The receptors were gathered from a child who received the measles vaccine.

With regard to this clone: A read error is possible here, since a much larger clone lies one base away. This rearrangement joins TRDV1 to TRDJ1; D is uncertain. Trimming left V 8 bases short and J 8 bases short, with 33 bases between. The CDR3 extends over 18 amino acids. CDR1 is TSWWSYY, CDR2 QGS, per germline. CDR3 in amino acids: CALRYTGSRGSGREKLIF. CDR3 in DNA: TGTGCTCTTAGGTACACCGGGTCTCGGGGTTCTGGAAGAGAAAAACTCATCTTT.

About this clone itself: The junction and the germline gene differ at one end; a read error may be behind it. The chain joins TRDV1 to TRDJ4, with 8 bases that match TRDD3. There are 12 residues in the CDR3. CDR1 and CDR2 (germline): TSWWSYY, QGS. CDR3 bases: TGCTCTGGGGAACCCCGGGGGATAAATCTGATCTTT. Translation: CSGEPRGINLIF.

By its share, this clone is medium-sized. The gene calls are TRDV1 and TRDJ1; 9 nucleotides agree with TRDD3. The V gene's germline CDR1 is TSWWSYY and CDR2 QGS. V gave up 0 bases and J gave up 1 base; unmatched junction bases: 12. The CDR3 length is 19 residues. The CDR3 DNA sequence: TGTGCTCTTGGGGAACTATTACTGGGGGACTTGGGCGCCACCGATAAACTCATCTTT. Translated, it gives CALGELLLGDLGATDKLIF.

The rearrangement joins TRDV1 to TRDJ1, with 11 positions matching TRDD3. The V and J ends lost 0 bases and 0 bases, in that order; junction bases with no gene match: 42. Per germline, CDR1 TSWWSYY and CDR2 QGS. The length of the CDR3 is 30 residues. The CDR3 here is CALGELGQRYLGVRPPPVLGDRRYTDKLIF. The CDR3 DNA reads TGTGCTCTTGGGGAACTGGGCCAACGTTATCTCGGGGTGCGGCCTCCCCCCGTACTGGGGGATAGGAGGTACACCGATAAACTCATCTTT.

The sample holds a few counts of this clone. A much larger clone lies one base from this, so it may be a read error. The rearrangement links TRDV1 to TRDJ1, with 9 positions matching TRDD3. CDR3 length: 20 amino acids. With V trimmed by 0 bases and J by 3 bases, 17 bases remained unmatched. Germline CDR1 reads TSWWSYY; CDR2 reads QGS. CDR3 in amino acids: CALGELTWGIHNPYADKLIF. The CDR3 region has the DNA TGTGCTCTTGGGGAACTAACCTGGGGGATCCATAATCCGTACGCCGATAAACTCATCTTT.

With regard to this clone: This may stem from a read error, because a much larger clone lies one nucleotide away. Other DNA sequences of this sample code for an identical CDR3. The chain has TRDV2 and TRDJ1; 13 nucleotides match TRDD3. Germline values: CDR1 GEAIGNYY, CDR2 EKD. The length of the CDR3 is 16 residues. DNA for the CDR3: TGCGCCTGTGACATCCTACTGGGGGATACGTCCGATAAACTCATCTTT. This gives the protein CACDILLGDTSDKLIF.

Note on this clone: The likely explanation is a read error, given a far larger clone one base away. The CDR3, as DNA: TGTGCCCGCAATATTACTGGGGGATACGCTGATCAACTCATCTTT. The encoded protein is CARNITGGYADQLIF. V is TRDV3 and J is TRDJ1; 13 bases line up with TRDD3. The CDR3 loop spans 15 amino acids. From germline, CDR1 is TVYSNPD and CDR2 GDNSRS (reference sequence). After removal of 5 bases from V and 9 bases from J, the junction contained 15 bases not matched to a gene.

A word on this clone: A much more abundant neighbour one base away suggests this may be a read error. V usage is TRDV1 and J usage is TRDJ2; no reliable D call. The CDR3 loop spans 16 amino acids. V lost 2 bases, J lost 7 bases, and 17 bases lay in between. Germline lookup yields CDR1 TSWWSYY and CDR2 QGS. CDR3 coding DNA: TGTGCTCTTGGGGAAGAAGAAAAGGGTACGGGAGCACAACTCTTCTTT. This codes for CALGEEEKGTGAQLFF.

With respect to this clone: This is likely an artifact of a read error, given a far larger clone one base away. V usage is TRDV2 and J usage is TRDJ3, with TRDD3 identical over 7 bases. Germline loops: CDR1 GEAIGNYY, CDR2 EKD. The CDR3 extends over 18 amino acids. V lost 2 bases and J lost 0; bases outside the gene matches: 6. This CDR3 is CACDNTWGYSWDTRQMFF. CDR3 DNA: TGTGCCTGTGACAATACTTGGGGATACTCCTGGGACACCCGACAGATGTTTTTC.

This clone is categorized as medium-sized. Other nucleotide sequences in the sample specify the same CDR3. This chain uses TRDV1 with TRDJ1; D perhaps matches TRDD3 (6 bases). With 2 bases removed from V and 4 bases from J, the gap between germline ends came to 23 bases. This CDR3 has 18 residues. Looked up from germline, CDR1 is TSWWSYY and CDR2 is QGS. The CDR3 region is CALGELTAGGRRVDKLIF. DNA for the CDR3: TGTGCTCTTGGGGAATTGACCGCCGGGGGGAGACGAGTCGATAAACTCATCTTT.

This clone is deemed medium-sized. This CDR3 is also generated by other DNA sequences in the sample. The chain couples TRDV1 to TRDJ1, with TRDD3 identical over 10 bases. The CDR3 extends over 18 amino acids. Germline values: CDR1 TSWWSYY, CDR2 QGS. After removal of 3 bases from V and 0 bases from J, the junction contained 10 bases not matched to a gene. The chain's CDR3 is CALGDPRGIRQNTDKLIF. CDR3 in DNA: TGTGCTCTTGGGGACCCCCGGGGGATACGCCAAAACACCGATAAACTCATCTTT.

The rearrangement uses TRDV1 and TRDJ1; possible D gene TRDD3, 9 bases. Germline V CDR1 and CDR2: TSWWSYY, QGS. The CDR3 extends over 23 amino acids. Between the trimmed V and J ends, which lost 1 base and 0 bases, there was a span of 33 bases. The CDR3 sequence is CALGEPYFLRPDWGTSDTDKLIF. The CDR3 nucleotides are TGTGCTCTTGGGGAACCGTACTTCCTACGCCCCGACTGGGGGACCTCTGACACCGATAAACTCATCTTT.

Sample share makes this clone medium-sized (0.01 to 0.1%). The V and J genes are TRDV3 and TRDJ1; 7 bases map to TRDD3. The CDR3 consists of 15 residues. Per the germline V gene, CDR1 is TVYSNPD and CDR2 is GDNSRS (reference sequence). CDR3 sequence (DNA): TGTTCCTCGGGACTGGGGCCCGCCGACACCGATAAACTCATCTTT. As protein: CSSGLGPADTDKLIF.

Concerning this clone itself: Given a much more abundant clone one base away, this may be a read error. This same CDR3 is encoded by further DNA sequences in the sample. The chain is built from TRDV1 and TRDJ1; no clear D gene. The V end lost 2 bases, the J end lost 10 bases, and 20 bases lay between the germline ends. The CDR3 sequence is 15 residues long. Germline assignment: CDR1 TSWWSYY and CDR2 QGS. The CDR3: CALGEGRRFLRRLIF. The CDR3 coding sequence is TGTGCTCTTGGGGAAGGCCGAAGGTTCTTACGAAGACTCATCTTT.

This clone occurred once. This may stem from a read error, because a much larger clone lies one nucleotide away. The same CDR3 can be traced to other DNA sequences in this sample. This chain links TRDV3 with TRDJ1; 12 nucleotides match TRDD3. This CDR3 has 18 amino acids. Germline-derived CDR1 and CDR2 are TVYSNPD and GDNSRS (reference sequence). With 2 bases clipped from V and 2 bases from J, the junction kept 15 bases outside the gene matches. CDR3 sequence: CAFRPPYWGILNTDKLIF. The CDR3 nucleotides read TGTGCCTTTCGTCCCCCTTACTGGGGGATACTGAATACCGATAAACTCATCTTT.

This clone turned up a few times. This may come from a read error, since a much larger clone is one base off. The chain employs TRDV2 and TRDJ2, with TRDD3 matching 12 bases. CDR1 GEAIGNYY and CDR2 EKD come from the germline V gene. The CDR3 contains 18 residues. Trimming cost V 5 bases and J 4 bases; bases outside gene matches: 13. CDR3 in DNA: TGTGCCTGTGGCGGTTTAGAAGTACTGGGGGATACGACAGCACAACTCTTCTTT. It translates to CACGGLEVLGDTTAQLFF.

To note about this clone: A much larger clone differs from this one at a single base, so this may be a read error. The chain employs TRDV2 and TRDJ3; no firm D call. The ends were cut back, 3 bases at V and 0 bases at J, with 8 bases in the middle. The CDR3 spans 16 residues. The V gene's germline CDR1 is GEAIGNYY and CDR2 EKD. This chain's CDR3 is CACDAVLSWDTRQMFF. The CDR3 region has the DNA TGTGCCTGTGACGCCGTACTCTCCTGGGACACCCGACAGATGTTTTTC.

This clone qualifies as medium-sized (0.01 to 0.1%). The identical CDR3 is also encoded by other nucleotide sequences in the sample. V is TRDV1 and J is TRDJ2, with 12 bases that match TRDD3. The CDR3 is 23 residues long. The ends lost 0 bases at V and 0 bases at J; junction bases unmatched: 17. Germline assignment: CDR1 TSWWSYY and CDR2 QGS. CDR3 loop: CALGELVLGTGGYPFALTAQLFF. In DNA, the CDR3 is TGTGCTCTTGGGGAACTCGTACTCGGTACTGGGGGATACCCTTTTGCTTTGACAGCACAACTCTTCTTT.

Worth noting for this clone: Relative to the germline gene, one junction end is altered; a read error may explain this. The rearrangement joins TRDV2 to TRDJ2; the D gene is possibly TRDD3 (6 bases). Germline CDR1 and CDR2: GEAIGNYY and EKD. This CDR3 comprises 14 residues. The CDR3: CACDTWGGGVELFF. In DNA, the CDR3 is TGCGCCTGTGACACTTGGGGGGGAGGAGTAGAACTCTTCTTT.

Comment on this clone: Only one base separates this from a far larger clonotype, so it likely reflects a read error. Other DNA sequences of this sample code for an identical CDR3. The chain links TRDV1 to TRDJ1; TRDD3 matches at 13 bases. This CDR3 is 18 amino acids long. The germline V gene has CDR1 TSWWSYY and CDR2 QGS. The CDR3 nucleotides are TGTGCTCTTGGGCTAATTATTAAACTGGGGGATACGTCCGATAAGCTCATCTTT. This translates into CALGLIIKLGDTSDKLIF.

Regarding this clone: A much larger clone sits a single nucleotide away, making a read error possible. V is TRDV1 and J is TRDJ1; TRDD3 matches 10 bases. The J segment lost 0 bases and the V segment lost 0 bases, leaving 19 bases of the junction unmatched. Germline assignment: CDR1 TSWWSYY and CDR2 QGS. This CDR3 comprises 22 residues. The CDR3 sequence: CALGELGLRGIRNPVYTDKLIF. CDR3 nucleotides: TGTGCTCTTGGGGAACTTGGGCTACGGGGGATACGCAATCCGGTGTACACCGATAAACTCATCTTT.

Points on this clone: A read error may explain this, as a much larger clone is one base away. The CDR3 DNA reads TGTGCTCTTGGGGAGGGCTTTTGCACCGATAAACTCATCTTT. Encoded protein: CALGEGFCTDKLIF. The chain uses TRDV1 and TRDJ1; D is unresolved. The V end lost 3 bases, the J end lost 1 base, and 9 bases lay between the germline ends. CDR1 is TSWWSYY, CDR2 QGS, per germline. The CDR3 sequence is 14 residues long.

This clone occurred once. One end of the junction fails to match germline, which may point to a read error. The chain combines TRDV3 with TRDJ1; 7 nucleotides agree with TRDD3. CDR1 is TVYSNPD, CDR2 GDNSRS, per germline (reference sequence). The CDR3 contains 23 residues. CDR3 sequence reads: CAFRGPPPYWGPYRGRITDKHIF. CDR3 bases: TGTGCCTTCCGGGGCCCCCCTCCATACTGGGGACCATATCGGGGGCGTATCACCGATAAACACATCTTT. Full variable domain (outside the CDR3, taken from reference TRDV3 and TRDJ1): CDKVTQSSPDQTVASGSEVVLLCTYDTVYSNPDLFWYRIRPDYSFQFVFYGDNSRSEGADFTQGRFSVKHILTQKAFHLVISPVRTEDSATYYCAFRGPPPYWGPYRGRITDKHIFGKGTRVTVEP.